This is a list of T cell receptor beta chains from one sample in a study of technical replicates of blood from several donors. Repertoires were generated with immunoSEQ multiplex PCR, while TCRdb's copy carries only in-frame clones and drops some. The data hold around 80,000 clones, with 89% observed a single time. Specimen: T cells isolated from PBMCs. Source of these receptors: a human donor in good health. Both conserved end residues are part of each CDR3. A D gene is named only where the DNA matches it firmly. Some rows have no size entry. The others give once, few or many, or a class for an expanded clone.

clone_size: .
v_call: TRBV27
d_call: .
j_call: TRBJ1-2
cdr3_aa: CASSLRGGRYYGYTF
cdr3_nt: TGTGCCAGCAGTTTACGGGGGGGACGCTACTATGGCTACACCTTC

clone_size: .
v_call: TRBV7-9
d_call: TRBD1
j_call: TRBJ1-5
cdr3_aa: CASSRGQGSNQPQHF
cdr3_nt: TGTGCCAGCAGCAGAGGACAGGGGTCGAATCAGCCCCAGCATTTT

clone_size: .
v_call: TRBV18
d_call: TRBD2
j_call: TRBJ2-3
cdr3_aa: CASSPLTQAGADTQYF
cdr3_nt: TGTGCCAGCTCACCACTAACGCAAGCGGGAGCGGATACGCAGTATTTT

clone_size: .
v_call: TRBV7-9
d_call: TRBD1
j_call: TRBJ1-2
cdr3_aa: CASSPQGAGQGYGYTF
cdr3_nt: TGTGCCAGCAGCCCCCAAGGGGCTGGACAGGGTTATGGCTACACCTTC

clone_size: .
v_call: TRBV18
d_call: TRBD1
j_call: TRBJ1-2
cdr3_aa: CASSPRAADRGRQHYGYTF
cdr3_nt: TGTGCCAGCTCACCACGGGCAGCAGACAGGGGACGTCAACACTATGGCTACACCTTC

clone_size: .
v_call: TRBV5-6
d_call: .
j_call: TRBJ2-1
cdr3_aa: CASSFFFMVSSYNEQFF
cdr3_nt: TGTGCCAGCAGCTTTTTTTTTATGGTTAGCTCCTACAATGAGCAGTTCTTC

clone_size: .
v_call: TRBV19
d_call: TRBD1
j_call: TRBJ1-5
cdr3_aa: CASSIRDRRSNQPQHF
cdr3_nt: TGTGCCAGTAGTATACGGGACAGGAGAAGCAATCAGCCCCAGCATTTT

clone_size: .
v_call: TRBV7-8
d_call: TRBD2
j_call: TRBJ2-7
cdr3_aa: CASTLLAGESYYEQYF
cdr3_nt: TGTGCCAGCACCCTTCTAGCGGGAGAATCCTATTACGAGCAGTACTTC

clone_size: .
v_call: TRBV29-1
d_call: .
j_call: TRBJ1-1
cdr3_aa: CSAYLVTEAFF
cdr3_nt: TGCAGCGCCTATCTGGTCACTGAAGCTTTCTTT

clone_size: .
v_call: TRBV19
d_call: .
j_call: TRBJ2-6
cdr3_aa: CATTGSLFSGANVLTF
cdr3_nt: TGTGCCACGACAGGCTCTCTATTCTCTGGGGCCAACGTCCTGACTTTC

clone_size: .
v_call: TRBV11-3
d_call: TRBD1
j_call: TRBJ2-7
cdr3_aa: CASSLAQGAAYEQYF
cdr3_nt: TGTGCCAGCAGCTTAGCTCAGGGGGCAGCCTACGAGCAGTACTTC

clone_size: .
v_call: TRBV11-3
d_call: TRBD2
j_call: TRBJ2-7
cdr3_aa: CASSQGLAGPPSYEQYF
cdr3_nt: TGTGCCAGCAGCCAGGGACTAGCGGGACCTCCCTCCTACGAGCAGTACTTC

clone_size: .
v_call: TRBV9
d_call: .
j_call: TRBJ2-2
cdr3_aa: CATGGVAGELFF
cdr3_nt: TGTGCCACCGGGGGTGTAGCCGGGGAGCTGTTTTTT

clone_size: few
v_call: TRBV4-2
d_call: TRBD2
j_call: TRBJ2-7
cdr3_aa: CASSYPGLDYEQYF
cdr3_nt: TGTGCCAGCAGCTATCCGGGACTAGACTACGAGCAGTACTTC

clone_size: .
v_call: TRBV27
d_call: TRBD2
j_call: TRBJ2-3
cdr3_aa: CASSIGTSADTQYF
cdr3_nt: TGTGCCAGCAGTATCGGGACTAGCGCAGATACGCAGTATTTT

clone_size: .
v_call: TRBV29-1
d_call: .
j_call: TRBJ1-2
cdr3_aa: CSVEAGGYGYTF
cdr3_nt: TGCAGCGTTGAAGCGGGGGGCTATGGCTACACCTTC

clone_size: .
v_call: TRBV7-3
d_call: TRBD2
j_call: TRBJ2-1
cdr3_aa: CASSYGTSRDNEQFF
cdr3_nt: TGTGCCAGCAGCTACGGGACTAGCAGGGACAATGAGCAGTTCTTC

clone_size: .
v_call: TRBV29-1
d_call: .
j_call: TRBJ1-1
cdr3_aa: CSVDMNTEAFF
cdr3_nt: TGCAGCGTTGACATGAACACTGAAGCTTTCTTT

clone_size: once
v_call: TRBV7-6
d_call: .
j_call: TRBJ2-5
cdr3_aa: CASSSKETQYF
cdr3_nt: TGTGCCAGCAGCTCAAAAGAGACCCAGTACTTC

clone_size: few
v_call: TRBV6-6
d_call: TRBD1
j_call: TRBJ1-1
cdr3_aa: CASSYVQGATEAFF
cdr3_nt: TGTGCCAGCAGTTACGTACAGGGGGCAACTGAAGCTTTCTTT

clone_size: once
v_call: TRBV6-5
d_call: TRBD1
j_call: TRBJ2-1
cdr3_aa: CASSFSAGQGDEQFF
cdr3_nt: TGTGCCAGCAGTTTTTCCGCGGGCCAGGGGGATGAGCAGTTCTTC

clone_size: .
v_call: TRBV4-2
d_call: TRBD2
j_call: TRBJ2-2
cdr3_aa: CASSPSGRASTGELFF
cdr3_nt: TGTGCCAGCAGCCCTAGCGGGAGGGCCAGCACCGGGGAGCTGTTTTTT

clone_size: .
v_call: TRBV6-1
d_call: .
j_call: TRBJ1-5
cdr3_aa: CASSRSSSSNQPQHF
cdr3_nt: TGTGCCAGCAGCCGGTCGTCCTCTAGCAATCAGCCCCAGCATTTT

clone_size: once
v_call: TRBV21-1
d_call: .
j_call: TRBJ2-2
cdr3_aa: CASSSGGELTGELFF
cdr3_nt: TGTGCCAGCAGCAGTGGCGGAGAACTCACCGGGGAGCTGTTTTTT

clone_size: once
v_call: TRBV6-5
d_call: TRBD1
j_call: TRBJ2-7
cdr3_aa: CASSWDTQGQAYEQYF
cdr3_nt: TGTGCCAGCAGTTGGGATACGCAGGGACAGGCCTACGAGCAGTACTTC

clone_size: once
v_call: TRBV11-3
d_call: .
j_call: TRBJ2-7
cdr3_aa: CASSLPPLMTGATYEQYF
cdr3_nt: TGTGCCAGCAGCTTACCACCTCTGATGACAGGCGCTACCTACGAGCAGTACTTC

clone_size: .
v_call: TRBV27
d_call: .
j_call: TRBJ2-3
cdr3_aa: CASSLSPHTDTQYF
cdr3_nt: TGTGCCAGCAGTTTGTCCCCCCACACAGATACGCAGTATTTT

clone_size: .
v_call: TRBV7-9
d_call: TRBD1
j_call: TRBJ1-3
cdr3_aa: CASSFAGGHGNTIYF
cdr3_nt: TGTGCCAGCAGCTTTGCAGGGGGCCATGGAAACACCATATATTTT

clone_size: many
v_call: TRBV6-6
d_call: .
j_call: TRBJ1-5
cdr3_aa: CASSSLAGATNQPQHF
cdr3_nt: TGTGCCAGCAGTTCCCTGGCAGGGGCGACCAATCAGCCCCAGCATTTT

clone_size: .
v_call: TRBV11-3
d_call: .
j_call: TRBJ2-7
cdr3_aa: CASSLFSTYEQYF
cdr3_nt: TGTGCCAGCAGCTTATTTAGTACCTACGAGCAGTACTTC

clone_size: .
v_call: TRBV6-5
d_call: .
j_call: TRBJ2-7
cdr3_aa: CASSREPGTYYEQYF
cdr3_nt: TGTGCCAGCAGTCGCGAACCAGGGACATACTACGAGCAGTACTTC

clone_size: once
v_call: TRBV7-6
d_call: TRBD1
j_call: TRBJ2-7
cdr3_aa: CASSVLGQGTYEQYF
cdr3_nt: TGTGCCAGCAGCGTCTTGGGACAGGGGACCTACGAGCAGTACTTC

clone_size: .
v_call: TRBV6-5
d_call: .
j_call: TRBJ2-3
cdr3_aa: CASRQGGTDTQYF
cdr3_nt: TGTGCCAGCAGACAGGGAGGCACAGATACGCAGTATTTT

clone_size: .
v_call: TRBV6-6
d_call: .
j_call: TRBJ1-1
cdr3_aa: CASRINEAFF
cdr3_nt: TGTGCCAGCCGTATAAATGAAGCTTTCTTT

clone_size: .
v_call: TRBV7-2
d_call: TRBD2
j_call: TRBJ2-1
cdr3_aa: CASSLPSGSYEQFF
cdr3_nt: TGTGCCAGCAGCTTACCTAGCGGGAGCTATGAGCAGTTCTTC

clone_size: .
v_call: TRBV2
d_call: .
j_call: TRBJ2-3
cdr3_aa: CASTQRGRGTDTQYF
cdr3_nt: TGTGCCAGCACTCAGCGAGGGCGGGGCACAGATACGCAGTATTTT

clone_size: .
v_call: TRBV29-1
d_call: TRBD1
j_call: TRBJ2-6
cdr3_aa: CSVVVGTGRAGANVLTF
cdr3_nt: TGCAGCGTTGTCGTGGGGACAGGGAGGGCTGGGGCCAACGTCCTGACTTTC

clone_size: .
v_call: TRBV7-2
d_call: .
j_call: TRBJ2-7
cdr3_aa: CASSLQYEQYF
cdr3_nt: TGTGCCAGCAGCTTACAATACGAGCAGTACTTC

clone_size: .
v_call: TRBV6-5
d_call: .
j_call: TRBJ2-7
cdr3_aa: CASSYNRAYEQYF
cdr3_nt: TGTGCCAGCAGTTATAACAGAGCCTACGAGCAGTACTTC

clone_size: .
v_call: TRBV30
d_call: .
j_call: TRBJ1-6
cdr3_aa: CAWSAGSSPLHF
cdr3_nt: TGTGCCTGGAGTGCAGGGTCATCACCCCTCCACTTT

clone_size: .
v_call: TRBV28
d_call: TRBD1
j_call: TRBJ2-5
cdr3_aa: CASSQGQGFGKTQYF
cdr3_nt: TGTGCCAGCAGTCAGGGACAGGGGTTCGGGAAGACCCAGTACTTC

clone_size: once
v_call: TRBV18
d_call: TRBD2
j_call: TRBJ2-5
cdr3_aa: CASSQGREETQYF
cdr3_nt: TGTGCCAGCTCACAGGGGAGGGAAGAGACCCAGTACTTC

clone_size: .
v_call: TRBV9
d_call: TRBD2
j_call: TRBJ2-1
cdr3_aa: CASSAEGLAYEQFF
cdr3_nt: TGTGCCAGCAGCGCTGAGGGACTAGCCTACGAGCAGTTCTTC

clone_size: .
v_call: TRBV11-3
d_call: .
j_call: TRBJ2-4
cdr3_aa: CASSRGQPGDIQYF
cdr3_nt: TGTGCCAGCAGTCGAGGACAGCCCGGGGACATTCAGTACTTC

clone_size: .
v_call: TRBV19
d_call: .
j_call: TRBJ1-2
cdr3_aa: CASSGRNLYGYTF
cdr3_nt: TGTGCCAGTAGTGGGAGGAATCTCTATGGCTACACCTTC

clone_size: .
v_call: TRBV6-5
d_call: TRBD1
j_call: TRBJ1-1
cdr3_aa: CASSSRGGQTEAFF
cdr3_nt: TGTGCCAGCAGTTCTCGAGGGGGCCAAACTGAAGCTTTCTTT

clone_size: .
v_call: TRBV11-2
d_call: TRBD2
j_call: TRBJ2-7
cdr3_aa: CASSLDQRELYEQYF
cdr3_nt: TGTGCCAGCAGCTTAGATCAGCGGGAGCTCTACGAGCAGTACTTC

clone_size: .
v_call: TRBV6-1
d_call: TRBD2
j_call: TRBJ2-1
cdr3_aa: CASSVVGLAGGLSYNEQFF
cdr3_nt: TGTGCCAGCAGTGTCGTAGGACTAGCGGGAGGGTTGTCCTACAATGAGCAGTTCTTC

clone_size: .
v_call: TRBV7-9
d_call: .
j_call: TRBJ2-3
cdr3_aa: CASSPGSPPDTQYF
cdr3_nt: TGTGCCAGCAGCCCCGGTAGTCCGCCAGATACGCAGTATTTT

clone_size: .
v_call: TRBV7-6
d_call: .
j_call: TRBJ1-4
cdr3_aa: CASSFGGFPAEKLFF
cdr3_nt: TGTGCCAGCAGTTTTGGGGGGTTCCCCGCTGAAAAACTGTTTTTT

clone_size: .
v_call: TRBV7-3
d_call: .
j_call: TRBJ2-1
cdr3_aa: CASSDSEHNEQFF
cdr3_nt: TGTGCCAGCAGCGACTCCGAACACAATGAGCAGTTCTTC

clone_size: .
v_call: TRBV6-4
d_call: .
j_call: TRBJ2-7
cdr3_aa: CASNHTRTTTYEQYF
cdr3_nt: TGTGCCAGCAACCATACTAGAACCACCACCTACGAGCAGTACTTC

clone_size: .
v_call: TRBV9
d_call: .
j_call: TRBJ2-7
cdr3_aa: CASSIGHQYEQYF
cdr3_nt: TGTGCCAGCAGCATCGGACACCAGTACGAGCAGTACTTC

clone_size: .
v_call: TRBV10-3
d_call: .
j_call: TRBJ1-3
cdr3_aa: CAISDPKAGVGSGNTIYF
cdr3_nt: TGTGCCATCAGTGACCCCAAAGCGGGGGTTGGCTCTGGAAACACCATATATTTT

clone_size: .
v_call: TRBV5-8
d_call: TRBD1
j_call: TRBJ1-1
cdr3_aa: CASSYKDRGPTEAFF
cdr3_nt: TGTGCCAGCAGCTATAAGGACAGGGGGCCAACTGAAGCTTTCTTT

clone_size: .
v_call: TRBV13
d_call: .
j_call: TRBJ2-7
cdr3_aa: CASSLGSGEQYF
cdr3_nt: TGTGCCAGCAGCTTAGGAAGCGGCGAGCAGTACTTC